A single T cell receptor (beta chain) is shown here with its context. The germline gives CDR1 MNHEY, CDR2 SMNVEV (reference sequence). The CDR3 contains 13 residues. With V trimmed by 6 bases and J by 11 bases, 11 bases remained unmatched. This entry belongs to a study of shared clonotypes between healthy human individuals. Libraries were prepared by immunoSEQ multiplex PCR; TCRdb keeps only in-frame clonotypes and omits some of them. The sample records more than 2,000,000 clones, over 85% being singletons. This clonotype was obtained from a man between 18 and 35 years old in good health. The chain joins TRBV27 to TRBJ2-3; TRBD1 aligns across 7 bases. The source material was naive CD4+ T cells sorted from blood. Subset reported: CD45RA+ positively selected. CDR3 DNA sequence: TGTGCCAGCAGCCCGCCGGGACAGACAATGCAGTATTTT. Encoded protein: CASSPPGQTMQYF.